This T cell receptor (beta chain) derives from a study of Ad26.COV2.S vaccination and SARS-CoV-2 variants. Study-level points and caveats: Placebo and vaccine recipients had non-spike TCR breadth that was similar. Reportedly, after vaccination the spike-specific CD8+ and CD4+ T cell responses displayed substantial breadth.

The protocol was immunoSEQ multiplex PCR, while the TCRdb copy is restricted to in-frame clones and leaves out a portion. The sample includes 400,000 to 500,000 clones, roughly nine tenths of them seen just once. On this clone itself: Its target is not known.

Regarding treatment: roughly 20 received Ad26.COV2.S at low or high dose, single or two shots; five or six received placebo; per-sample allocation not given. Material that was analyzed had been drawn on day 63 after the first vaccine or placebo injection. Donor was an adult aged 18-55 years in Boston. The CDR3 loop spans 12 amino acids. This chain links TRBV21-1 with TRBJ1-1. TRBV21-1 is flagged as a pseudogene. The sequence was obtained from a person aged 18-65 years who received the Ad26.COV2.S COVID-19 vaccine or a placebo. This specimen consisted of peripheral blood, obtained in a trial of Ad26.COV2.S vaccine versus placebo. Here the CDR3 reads CASSIRDGGAFF. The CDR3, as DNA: TGTGCCAGCAGCATAAGGGATGGTGGGGCTTTCTTT.